Listed below are T cell receptor beta chains from one sample, sequenced in a study of beta chain features in type 1 diabetes. Only in-frame clones appear in the TCRdb table, and some are missing; sequencing was by immunoSEQ multiplex PCR. The table shows about half a million clones, with 11% occurring only once. Sequences were obtained from naive CD4+ T cells from blood. These receptor sequences come from a young woman in good health. Each CDR3 is given with its conserved first and last residue.

len: 15; v_gene: TRBV5-6; j_gene: TRBJ2-1; CDR3aa: CASSLGGMIYNEQFF
len: 17; v_gene: TRBV4-3; j_gene: TRBJ2-3; CDR3aa: CASSPQKTRGVGDTQYF
len: 13; v_gene: TRBV14; j_gene: TRBJ2-7; CDR3aa: CASSQEWALEQYF
len: 16; v_gene: TRBV18; j_gene: TRBJ1-6; CDR3aa: CASSPDVVRVNSPLHF
len: 13; v_gene: TRBV6-5; j_gene: TRBJ1-2; CDR3aa: CASRSETNYGYTF
len: 13; v_gene: TRBV7-2; j_gene: TRBJ2-3; CDR3aa: CASSLGRRDTQYF
len: 14; v_gene: TRBV29-1; j_gene: TRBJ1-1; CDR3aa: CSVGQRGPNTEAFF
len: 14; v_gene: TRBV11-3; j_gene: TRBJ2-3; CDR3aa: CASSLTLITDTQYF
len: 15; v_gene: TRBV7-2; j_gene: TRBJ2-6; CDR3aa: CASSYRFSGANVLTF
len: 11; v_gene: TRBV20-1; j_gene: TRBJ1-1; CDR3aa: CSARGPTEAFF
len: 15; v_gene: TRBV14; j_gene: TRBJ1-2; CDR3aa: CASSQGTKSNYGYTF
len: 13; v_gene: TRBV7-8; j_gene: TRBJ2-1; CDR3aa: CASSSPLRIEQFF
len: 15; v_gene: TRBV18; j_gene: TRBJ2-1; CDR3aa: CASSPEHAGGNEQFF
len: 14; v_gene: TRBV28; j_gene: TRBJ2-2; CDR3aa: CASSLTGLFRELFF
len: 13; v_gene: TRBV2; j_gene: TRBJ2-1; CDR3aa: CASTYRSYNEQFF
len: 13; v_gene: TRBV29-1; j_gene: TRBJ2-4; CDR3aa: CSGRDRGKNIQYF
len: 16; v_gene: TRBV28; j_gene: TRBJ2-1; CDR3aa: CASSSARQGSYNEQFF
len: 13; v_gene: TRBV5-6; j_gene: TRBJ1-2; CDR3aa: CASSHRRNYGYTF
len: 13; v_gene: TRBV7-6; j_gene: TRBJ1-4; CDR3aa: CSSSQTPNEKLFF
len: 15; v_gene: TRBV29-1; j_gene: TRBJ1-4; CDR3aa: CSVGLRLPYDEKLFF
len: 14; v_gene: TRBV5-1; j_gene: TRBJ2-2; CDR3aa: CASSLGSPTGELFF
len: 15; v_gene: TRBV19; j_gene: TRBJ1-1; CDR3aa: CASSIRDRGYTEAFF
len: 13; v_gene: TRBV5-1; j_gene: TRBJ2-7; CDR3aa: CASSLPLGGEQYF
len: 13; v_gene: TRBV2; j_gene: TRBJ1-1; CDR3aa: CASRKGADDEAFF
len: 14; v_gene: TRBV23-1; j_gene: TRBJ2-3; CDR3aa: CASRALAGGDTQYF
len: 16; v_gene: TRBV11-2; j_gene: TRBJ2-2; CDR3aa: CASSPQGLANTGELFF
len: 13; v_gene: TRBV7-9; j_gene: TRBJ1-6; CDR3aa: CASRRDGDSPLHF
len: 15; v_gene: TRBV15; j_gene: TRBJ1-2; CDR3aa: CATSRDFAGHRSYTF